This T cell receptor (beta chain) comes out of a study of T-cell memory formation after mild COVID-19. TCRdb fed the 5' RACE reads into MiXCR, producing one record per CDR3 protein. Counted here are roughly 190,000 distinct CDR3 sequences, roughly 10% occurring once; the ten biggest clones make up roughly 3.2%. This clonotype was picked up a small number of times. Trimming pared 8 bases from V and 2 bases from J, leaving 13 bases between. The CDR3 loop spans 13 amino acids. Germline CDR1 is MNHEY and CDR2 is SVGEGT. The rearrangement uses TRBV6-2 or TRBV6-3 and TRBJ2-7; TRBD2 might be the D (6 bases). The clonotype was recovered from a man between 18 and 29 years old who had mild COVID-19 (a few samples of this study predate the infection). Cell type and time point are not known. Source material: PBMCs or a T cell subset sorted from them (not recorded which). In DNA form, the CDR3 reads TGTGCCAGCGAAGACGGGGGAACCTACGAGCAGTACTTC. Amino acids: CASEDGGTYEQYF.